This TCR beta chain was documented in a study of blood T cell repertoires in COVID-19. Study-wide context: COVID-19 samples collected from the United States, Italy and Spain covered acute and convalescent phases. T cells, B-cell-depleted T cells, or PBMCs supplied cDNA or gDNA.

CDR3 length: 16 residues. Trimming shortened V by 5 bases and J by 3 bases, and 17 bases separated the two germline ends. Per germline, CDR1 SGHVS and CDR2 FNYEAQ. Per the original methods: Amplifying reference gene primers gave estimates of nucleated cell counts. Clones were read by immunoSEQ multiplex PCR, and TCRdb kept only the in-frame ones, dropping some. That table furnishes V, J and clone size, whereas the DNA furnished D and trimming. The sample yields roughly 59,000 clones, roughly three quarters seen once. The sequence was obtained from an elderly man with acute or convalescent COVID-19. The sample taken for sequencing was peripheral blood. V is TRBV7-6 and J is TRBJ2-1; D may be TRBD2 (5 bases). The CDR3 sequence: CASSPRAVEGYNEQFF. The CDR3 nucleotides are TGTGCCAGCAGCCCAAGGGCTGTCGAGGGCTACAATGAGCAGTTCTTC.